One and the same sample provided the 11 T cell receptor beta chains below, sequenced in a study of T cell responses to AZD1222 COVID-19 vaccine. Sequencing used immunoSEQ multiplex PCR; TCRdb keeps in-frame clones, though not all of them. The table includes tens of thousands of clones, more than 75% detected once. This specimen was peripheral blood, taken on day 0 of AZD1222 vaccination. The receptor set was obtained from an adult in good health.

The chain carries TRBV7-2 and TRBJ2-1; 7 bases are shared with TRBD2. CDR1 SGHTA and CDR2 FQGNSA come from the germline V gene. This CDR3 is built from 15 residues. V lost 5 bases to trimming and J lost 4 bases; unmatched junction nucleotides: 8. CDR3 in amino acids: CASSLPSGVYNEQFF. The CDR3 DNA reads TGTGCCAGCAGCCTCCCAAGCGGGGTATACAATGAGCAGTTCTTC.

The chain links TRBV3-1 (or the pseudogene TRBV3-2) to TRBJ2-5, with unresolved D. This CDR3 contains 16 residues. Trimming left V 1 base short and J 2 bases short, with 14 bases between. CDR1 is LGHDT, CDR2 YNNKEL, per germline (reference sequence). CDR3 DNA: TGTGCCAGCAGCCAAGTCCCAGCGATCCAACAAGAGACCCAGTACTTC. Translating it yields CASSQVPAIQQETQYF.

The rearrangement uses TRBV15 and TRBJ1-2, with D possibly TRBD1 on 5 matching bases. The CDR3 totals 12 residues. Trimming shortened V by 2 bases and J by 4 bases, and 5 bases separated the two germline ends. Germline V lookup: CDR1 LNHNV, CDR2 YYDKDF (reference sequence). DNA for the CDR3: TGTGCCACCAGCAGACAGGGCTATGGCTACACCTTC. This gives the protein CATSRQGYGYTF. The whole variable domain, remainder taken from reference TRBV15 and TRBJ1-2, is DAMVIQNPRYQVTQFGKPVTLSCSQTLNHNVMYWYQQKSSQAPKLLFHYYDKDFNNEADTPDNFQSRRPNTSFCFLDIRSPGLGDTAMYLCATSRQGYGYTFGSGTRLTVV.

This chain connects TRBV28 to TRBJ1-1; a weak D match, TRBD1 (6 bases). Deletions cut 6 bases from V and 1 base from J, with 15 bases between. CDR3 size: 15 residues. In germline, CDR1 is MDHEN, CDR2 SYDVKM. The CDR3 DNA reads TGTGCCAGCAGCCCTGCTACAGGGCAGAACACTGAAGCTTTCTTT. Translating gives CASSPATGQNTEAFF.

This chain uses TRBV9 with TRBJ2-1; D is undetermined. V dropped 0 bases and J dropped 8 bases, with 12 bases sitting between them. The CDR3 extends over 14 amino acids. Germline loops: CDR1 SGDLS, CDR2 YYNGEE. The CDR3 bases are TGTGCCAGCAGCGTAGGCCCCAAGAGTTATGAGCAGTTCTTC. Translation gives CASSVGPKSYEQFF.

V and J are TRBV24-1 and TRBJ1-5; D unclear. Germline V gives CDR1 KGHDR, CDR2 SFDVKD. The ends were cut back, 2 bases at V and 1 base at J, with 5 bases in the middle. The CDR3 runs 14 residues. The CDR3 sequence: CATSDWGSNQPQHF. The CDR3 DNA sequence: TGTGCCACCAGTGATTGGGGAAGCAATCAGCCCCAGCATTTT.

In DNA, the CDR3 is TGCGCCAGCAGTGAGTCAGGGGGGGGCCTAGAGACCCAGTACTTC. As protein: CASSESGGGLETQYF. J is TRBJ2-5 and V is TRBV10-2, with D tentatively TRBD2 (7 bases). The V and J ends lost 0 bases and 4 bases respectively, with 12 bases between them. Germline CDR1 reads WSHSY; CDR2 reads SAAADI. This CDR3 is 15 amino acids long.

J is TRBJ2-1 and V is TRBV14, with D possibly being TRBD1 (5 bases). CDR1 and CDR2 from the germline V gene are SGHDN and FVKESK. The CDR3 has 16 residues. V lost 1 base and J 5 bases, leaving 15 bases between the germline ends. The DNA for the CDR3 is TGTGCCAGCAGCCAAGCTAAGGGGCTCCGGAACAATGAGCAGTTCTTC. Protein: CASSQAKGLRNNEQFF.

The chain couples TRBV18 to TRBJ2-2; D tentatively fits TRBD1 or TRBD2 (5 bases each). Deletions cut 6 bases from V and 2 bases from J, with 19 bases between. This CDR3 region has 17 residues. The germline V gene encodes CDR1 KGHSH and CDR2 LQKENI. Here the CDR3 DNA reads TGTGCCAGCTCGTCCCTCGGGGCGGGCCCTAACACCGGGGAGCTGTTTTTT. It translates to CASSSLGAGPNTGELFF.

This rearrangement joins TRBV13 to TRBJ2-1; the match to TRBD1 covers 7 bases. The CDR3 covers 14 residues. Per the germline V gene, CDR1 is PRHDT and CDR2 is FYEKMQ (reference sequence). The ends lost 7 bases at V and 4 bases at J; junction bases unmatched: 7. The DNA of the CDR3 is TGTGCCAGCACCCCCGGACAGGTTTACAATGAGCAGTTCTTC. Its translation is CASTPGQVYNEQFF.

V usage is TRBV21-1 and J usage is TRBJ2-3; the D call TRBD2 from the table was never checked on the DNA. TRBV21-1 is flagged as a pseudogene. There are 12 residues in the CDR3. The CDR3 coding sequence is TGTGCCAGCAGCAAGAGGTCGGATACGCAGTATTTT. Protein: CASSKRSDTQYF.